This entry lists 19 T cell receptor beta chains sequenced from one sample in a study of T cell changes during pregnancy in multiple sclerosis. Here immunoSEQ multiplex PCR was the method, and the copy in TCRdb shows in-frame clones only, minus some. This sample has 40,000 to 50,000 clones, with approximately 94% found just once. Sample: CD8+ T cells from peripheral blood mononuclear cells, taken in the third trimester of pregnancy. Receptor source: a female donor with multiple sclerosis, enrolled in a pregnancy study.

This clone was observed once. The chain recombines TRBV7-9 with TRBJ2-3, with D possibly TRBD2 on 6 matching bases. The V gene lost 5 bases and the J gene lost 5 bases, with 11 bases spanning the gap. Germline V lookup: CDR1 SEHNR, CDR2 FQNEAQ (reference sequence). This CDR3 has 13 residues. This chain's CDR3 is CASSRLVGDTQYF. The CDR3 DNA is TGTGCCAGCAGCCGACTAGTTGGAGATACGCAGTATTTT.

V is TRBV5-4 and J is TRBJ2-7; no firm D call. Trimming removed 4 bases at V and 2 bases at J, with 4 bases between. Germline CDR1 is SGHNT and CDR2 is YYREEE (reference sequence). This CDR3 is built from 11 residues. The CDR3 DNA reads TGTGCCAGCAGCACAACCTACGAGCAGTACTTC. Translation gives CASSTTYEQYF.

Worth noting for this clone: This specimen includes other DNA sequences encoding the same CDR3. V gene TRBV27 combines with J gene TRBJ1-1; 9 nucleotides align to TRBD1. CDR1 and CDR2 (germline): MNHEY, SMNVEV (reference sequence). The J segment lost 5 bases and the V segment lost 3 bases, leaving 1 base of the junction unmatched. The CDR3 spans 13 residues. CDR3 region: CASSLTGGTEAFF. The DNA of the CDR3 is TGTGCCAGCAGTTTGACAGGGGGAACTGAAGCTTTCTTT.

The chain links TRBV10-1 to TRBJ2-7; a possible D gene is TRBD2 (5 bases). V was shortened by 0 bases and J by 1 base, with 13 bases between the two germline ends. The V gene's germline CDR1 is WNHNN and CDR2 SYGVQD (reference sequence). The CDR3 contains 16 residues. In nucleotides, the CDR3 is TGCGCCAGCAGTGAGTCACTAGTCGACGAGTCCTACGAGCAGTACTTC. Encoded protein: CASSESLVDESYEQYF.

This chain joins TRBV28 and TRBJ2-7, with 10 bases that match TRBD2. With 5 bases clipped from V and 3 bases from J, the junction kept 7 bases outside the gene matches. Germline-derived CDR1 and CDR2 are MDHEN and SYDVKM. The CDR3 is 15 amino acids. The CDR3 region is CASSDGLADLYEQYF. The CDR3 DNA sequence: TGTGCCAGCAGTGACGGACTAGCGGACCTCTACGAGCAGTACTTC.

V and J are TRBV7-4 and TRBJ2-1; no firm D call. The CDR3 runs to 16 residues. The V and J ends lost 0 bases and 8 bases respectively, with 17 bases between them. Germline V gives CDR1 SGHVT, CDR2 SQSDAQ. DNA for the CDR3: TGTGCCAGCAGCTTAGCGCCGGCGGTCCGCCCCCATGAGCAGTTCTTC. It is translated as CASSLAPAVRPHEQFF.

The rearrangement joins TRBV29-1 to TRBJ2-7, with 7 bases matching TRBD2. The V and J ends lost 3 bases and 3 bases, in that order; junction bases with no gene match: 5. Germline lookup yields CDR1 SQVTM and CDR2 ANQGSEA. There are 13 residues in the CDR3. The CDR3 sequence is CSVEGGDHYEQYF. The CDR3 DNA reads TGCAGCGTTGAGGGGGGGGACCACTACGAGCAGTACTTC.

The chain joins TRBV2 to TRBJ2-7; 10 nucleotides match TRBD2. Germline V gene data show CDR1 as SNHLY and CDR2 as FYNNEI. The V gene end was trimmed by 2 bases and the J gene end by 0 bases; junction bases not matched to a gene: 10. The CDR3 covers 18 residues. The CDR3 here is CASSEFPSGGISSYEQYF. The CDR3 DNA sequence: TGTGCCAGCAGTGAATTCCCTAGCGGGGGTATCAGCTCCTACGAGCAGTACTTC.

The V and J genes are TRBV19 and TRBJ2-7; weak D call: TRBD2 (5 bases). Per germline, CDR1 LNHDA and CDR2 SQIVND (reference sequence). CDR3 length: 13 residues. The ends were cut back, 7 bases at V and 2 bases at J, with 12 bases in the middle. In nucleotides, the CDR3 is TGTGCCAGTACAAGAGGGCCTACCTACGAGCAGTACTTC. It translates to CASTRGPTYEQYF.

Points on this clone: The germline gene is not matched at one end of the junction; a read error may be the cause. The chain recombines TRBV7-7 with TRBJ2-5; maybe TRBD2 (5 bases). Germline V lookup: CDR1 SSHAT, CDR2 FNYEAQ (reference sequence). The CDR3 covers 13 residues. The CDR3 protein is CASSDTRDETQYF. As DNA, the CDR3 is TGTGCTAGCAGTGACACTAGAGACGAGACCCAGTACTTC.

The genes are TRBV19 and TRBJ2-1; TRBD2 aligns across 8 bases. The trim removed 5 bases at V and 7 bases at J, leaving 10 bases unmatched. The CDR3 spans 15 residues. CDR1 LNHDA and CDR2 SQIVND come from the germline V gene (reference sequence). The CDR3 loop is CASSSGTRSPNEQFF. The DNA for the CDR3 is TGTGCCAGTAGTTCCGGGACTAGGAGTCCTAATGAGCAGTTCTTC.

This chain links TRBV15 with TRBJ2-3, with D uncertain. Germline V gene data show CDR1 as LNHNV and CDR2 as YYDKDF (reference sequence). The CDR3 has 15 amino acids. V gave up 0 bases and J gave up 1 base, with 8 bases separating them. CDR3 sequence (DNA): TGTGCCACCAGCAGAGATCTGGCAGGCACAGATACGCAGTATTTT. Translating it yields CATSRDLAGTDTQYF.

The chain joins TRBV11-2 to TRBJ2-5; perhaps TRBD2 as D (5 bases). This CDR3 has 16 amino acids. CDR1 SGHAT and CDR2 FQNNGV come from the germline V gene. The ends were cut back, 2 bases at V and 1 base at J, with 14 bases in the middle. The DNA of the CDR3 is TGTGCCAGCAGCTTAATGCTAGCCGGAACCCAAGAGACCCAGTACTTC. Translation gives CASSLMLAGTQETQYF.

This clone was observed once. This chain joins TRBV5-6 and TRBJ2-7, with D perhaps TRBD2 (6 bases). Germline V gene sequence: CDR1 SGHDT, CDR2 YYEEEE. Trimming pared 5 bases from V and 1 base from J, leaving 22 bases between. The CDR3 length is 17 residues. CDR3 sequence reads: CASSVALSGLSSYEQYF. The CDR3 nucleotides read TGTGCCAGCAGTGTGGCCCTGAGCGGACTATCATCCTACGAGCAGTACTTC. The full variable domain, its missing parts supplied by reference TRBV5-6 and TRBJ2-7, is DAGVTQSPTHLIKTRGQQVTLRCSPKSGHDTVSWYQQALGQGPQFIFQYYEEEERQRGNFPDRFSGHQFPNYSSELNVNALLLGDSALYLCASSVALSGLSSYEQYFGPGTRLTVT.

This chain links TRBV19 with TRBJ2-5; 11 bases line up with TRBD2. Germline-derived CDR1 and CDR2 are LNHDA and SQIVND (reference sequence). This CDR3 has 17 residues. With 5 bases clipped from V and 1 base from J, the junction kept 9 bases outside the gene matches. In nucleotides, the CDR3 is TGTGCCAGTAGTCCGGGACTAGCGGTTCTTAGCCAAGAGACCCAGTACTTC. This gives the protein CASSPGLAVLSQETQYF.

This chain connects TRBV29-1 to TRBJ2-2; D perhaps matches TRBD2 (6 bases). CDR1 is SQVTM and CDR2 is ANQGSEA in the germline V gene. V shed 5 bases and J shed 7 bases, with 14 bases lying between them. CDR3 length: 13 residues. In DNA form, the CDR3 reads TGCAGCGTTCACATGGGGGGACGCGGGGAGCTGTTTTTT. Translating it yields CSVHMGGRGELFF.

DNA of the CDR3: TGCGCCAGCAGCTTTAATCCCGAGACAGGGAACACTGAAGCTTTCTTT. The encoded protein is CASSFNPETGNTEAFF. This chain uses TRBV4-1 with TRBJ1-1; D is perhaps TRBD1 (6 bases). CDR1 MGHRA and CDR2 YSYEKL come from the germline V gene. There are 16 residues in the CDR3. The V and J ends lost 5 bases and 1 base respectively, with 17 bases between them.

This chain connects TRBV27 to TRBJ2-7; TRBD2 is a possible D gene (5 bases). Germline CDR1 and CDR2: MNHEY and SMNVEV (reference sequence). CDR3 size: 11 residues. V shed 3 bases and J shed 6 bases, with 6 bases lying between them. The CDR3 sequence: CASSFGLEQYF. In nucleotides, the CDR3 is TGTGCCAGCAGTTTTGGACTCGAGCAGTACTTC.

This clone was seen only a few times. The rearrangement uses TRBV5-1 and TRBJ1-1, with D maybe TRBD1 (6 bases). This CDR3 has 12 amino acids. V lost 3 bases and J lost 5, with 8 bases in between. CDR1 SGHRS and CDR2 YFSETQ come from the germline V gene. This chain's CDR3 is CASSYTGTEAFF. CDR3 bases: TGCGCCAGCAGCTATACAGGGACTGAAGCTTTCTTT.